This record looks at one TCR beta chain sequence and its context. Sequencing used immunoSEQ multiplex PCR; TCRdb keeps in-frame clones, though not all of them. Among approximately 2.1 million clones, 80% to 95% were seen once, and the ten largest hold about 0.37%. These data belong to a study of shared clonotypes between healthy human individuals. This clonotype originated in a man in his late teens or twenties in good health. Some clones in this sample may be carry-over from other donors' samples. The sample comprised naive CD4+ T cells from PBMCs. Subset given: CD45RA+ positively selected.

CDR3 DNA sequence: TGTGCCAGCAGTGACCCGGGAAAAAACATTCAGTACTTC. Translating it yields CASSDPGKNIQYF. The rearrangement links TRBV2 to TRBJ2-4; tentatively, D is TRBD2 (5 bases). The length of the CDR3 is 13 residues. CDR1 is SNHLY and CDR2 is FYNNEI in the germline V gene. Trimming took 3 bases from V and 4 from J, leaving 7 bases between them.